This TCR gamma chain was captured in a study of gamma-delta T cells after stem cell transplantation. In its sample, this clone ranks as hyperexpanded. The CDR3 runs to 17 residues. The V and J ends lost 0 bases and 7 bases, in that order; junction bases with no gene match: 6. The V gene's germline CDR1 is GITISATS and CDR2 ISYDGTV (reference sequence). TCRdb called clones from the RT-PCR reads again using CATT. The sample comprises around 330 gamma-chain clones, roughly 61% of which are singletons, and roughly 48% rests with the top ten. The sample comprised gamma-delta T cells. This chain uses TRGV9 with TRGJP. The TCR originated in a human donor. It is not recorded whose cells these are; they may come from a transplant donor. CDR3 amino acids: CALWEVQDELGKKIKVF. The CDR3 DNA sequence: TGTGCCTTGTGGGAGGTGCAAGACGAGTTGGGCAAAAAAATCAAGGTATTT.